The 8 T cell receptor beta chains given below trace back to one sample, sequenced in a study of T cells after yellow fever vaccination. MiXCR, run by TCRdb on the 5' RACE reads, gives a single entry per CDR3 protein. This table has around 320,000 distinct CDR3 sequences, 7.5% to 9.5% appearing once. The sequencing used CD4+ T cells sorted from PBMCs, collected 5 days after the yellow fever booster vaccination. The receptors here all came from a man younger than 35 who received the YFV17D yellow fever vaccine.

The chain couples TRBV3-1 to TRBJ2-5, with TRBD1 matching 7 bases. The CDR3 spans 16 residues. Trimming removed 3 bases from V and 1 base from J; junction bases left unmatched: 8. CDR1 and CDR2 from the germline V gene are LGHDT and YNNKEL (reference sequence). The chain's CDR3 is CASSQSGTVRQETQYF. Here the CDR3 DNA reads TGTGCCAGCAGCCAGTCCGGGACAGTACGCCAAGAGACCCAGTACTTC.

The chain is built from TRBV7-2 and TRBJ2-7; D may be TRBD1 or TRBD2 (6 bases each). V was pared by 1 base and J by 3 bases, with 13 bases between. There are 15 residues in the CDR3. Germline CDR1 SGHTA, CDR2 FQGNSA. CDR3 protein: CASSLVEGVFYEQYV. DNA for the CDR3: TGTGCCAGCAGCTTAGTGGAGGGGGTTTTCTACGAGCAGTACGTC.

This clonotype was picked up many times. V gene TRBV11-2 combines with J gene TRBJ2-1, with 8 positions matching TRBD2. V lost 5 bases to trimming and J lost 7 bases; unmatched junction nucleotides: 13. Looked up from germline, CDR1 is SGHAT and CDR2 is FQNNGV. There are 16 residues in the CDR3. This CDR3 is CASSRPGTRFQNEQFF. The CDR3 DNA reads TGTGCCAGCAGCCGCCCCGGGACTAGGTTTCAAAATGAGCAGTTCTTC.

This clonotype occurred a few times. The CDR3 nucleotides read TGTGCCAGCCTCCGGAACGTACAAGAGACCCAGTACTTC. Translated: CASLRNVQETQYF. This chain uses TRBV6-1 with TRBJ2-5, with no clear D. CDR1 is MNHNS, CDR2 SASEGT, per germline. CDR3 length: 13 residues. Trimming pared 8 bases from V and 2 bases from J, leaving 12 bases between.

The chain recombines TRBV20-1 with TRBJ2-7; D not resolved. Germline CDR1 reads DFQATT; CDR2 reads SNEGSKA (reference sequence). The V gene lost 3 bases and the J gene lost 4 bases, with 16 bases spanning the gap. This CDR3 contains 14 residues. CDR3 in amino acids: CSASSTLDVYEQYV. The CDR3 DNA follows: TGCAGTGCTAGTTCCACTCTAGACGTTTACGAGCAGTACGTC.

This clonotype was found many times. This rearrangement joins TRBV4-1 to TRBJ1-3; unclear D gene. Per the germline V gene, CDR1 is MGHRA and CDR2 is YSYEKL. The V and J ends lost 0 bases and 4 bases respectively, with 4 bases between them. This CDR3 is 13 amino acids long. The chain's CDR3 is CASSQEEGNTIYF. CDR3 in DNA: TGCGCCAGCAGCCAAGAAGAAGGAAACACCATATATTTT.

This clonotype was seen only a few times. The gene calls are TRBV11-2 and TRBJ1-1; 7 bases line up with TRBD1. CDR1 is SGHAT, CDR2 FQNNGV, per germline. V lost 6 bases and J lost 11; bases outside the gene matches: 9. CDR3 length: 12 residues. Here the CDR3 DNA reads TGTGCCAGCAGACGACAGGGAGGTTCGGCTTTCTTT. Amino acid sequence: CASRRQGGSAFF.

The chain combines TRBV9 with TRBJ1-1; D ambiguous. With 0 bases removed from V and 1 base from J, the gap between germline ends came to 10 bases. CDR3 size: 15 residues. Germline V lookup: CDR1 SGDLS, CDR2 YYNGEE. The CDR3 here is CASSVGVTENTEAFF. Here the CDR3 DNA reads TGTGCCAGCAGCGTAGGGGTCACGGAGAACACTGAAGCTTTCTTT.